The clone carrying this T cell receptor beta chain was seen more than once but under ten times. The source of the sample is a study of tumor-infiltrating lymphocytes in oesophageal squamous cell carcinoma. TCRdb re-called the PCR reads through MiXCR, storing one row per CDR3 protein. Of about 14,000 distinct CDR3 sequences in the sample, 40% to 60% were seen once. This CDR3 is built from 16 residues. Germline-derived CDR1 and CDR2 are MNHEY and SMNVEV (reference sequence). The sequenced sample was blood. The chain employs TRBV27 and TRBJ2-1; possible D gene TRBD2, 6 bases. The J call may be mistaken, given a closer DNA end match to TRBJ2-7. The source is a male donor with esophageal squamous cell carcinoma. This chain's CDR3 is CASRRAGQGSSYEQYF. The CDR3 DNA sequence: TGTGCCAGCAGGAGGGCGGGGCAGGGTTCCTCCTACGAGCAGTACTTC.